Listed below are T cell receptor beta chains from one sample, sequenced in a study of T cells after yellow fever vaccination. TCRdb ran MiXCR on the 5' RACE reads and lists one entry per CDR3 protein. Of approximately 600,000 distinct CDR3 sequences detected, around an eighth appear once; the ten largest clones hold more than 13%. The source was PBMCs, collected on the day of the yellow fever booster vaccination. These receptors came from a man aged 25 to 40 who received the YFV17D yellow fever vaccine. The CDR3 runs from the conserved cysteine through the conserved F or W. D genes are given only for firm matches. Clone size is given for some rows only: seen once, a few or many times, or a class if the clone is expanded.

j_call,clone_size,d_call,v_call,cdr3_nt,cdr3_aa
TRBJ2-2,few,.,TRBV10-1,TGCGCCAGCAGTGATGCCAAGCTCGCGAACACCGGGGAGCTGTTTTTT,CASSDAKLANTGELFF
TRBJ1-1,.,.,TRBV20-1,TGCAGTGCTAAAGGCTCCAACCGGGGCGCTGAAGCTTTCTTT,CSAKGSNRGAEAFF
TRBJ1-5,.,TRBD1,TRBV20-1,TGCAGTGCCCAAGACAGGGGTAGCAATCAGCCCCAGCATTTT,CSAQDRGSNQPQHF
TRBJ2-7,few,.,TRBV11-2,TGTGCCAGCAGCTCCCTTAGCGGCCGCGCCCCGGGTTACGAGCAGTACTTC,CASSSLSGRAPGYEQYF
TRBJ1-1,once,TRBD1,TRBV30,TGTGCCTGGACTTACAGGGGGAACACTGAAGCTTTCTTT,CAWTYRGNTEAFF
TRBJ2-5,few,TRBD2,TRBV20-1,TGCAGTGCTAGAGATACGAGCGGGAGAGGGGGAGAGACCCAGTACTTC,CSARDTSGRGGETQYF
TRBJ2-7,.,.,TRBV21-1,TGTGCCAGCAGCAAAGACGAAATCTACGAGCAGTACTTC,CASSKDEIYEQYF
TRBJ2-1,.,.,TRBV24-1,TGTGCCACCTCGCCCCCCGGGCTAGGAGGTAATGAGCAGTTCTTC,CATSPPGLGGNEQFF
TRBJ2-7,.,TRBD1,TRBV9,TGTGCCAGCAGCGTAGAAGAGGGGGCCTACTCCTACGAGCAGTACTTC,CASSVEEGAYSYEQYF
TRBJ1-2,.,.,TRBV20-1,TGCAGTGCTGAAGGTGGGCGGCCGGCTAACTATGGCTACACCTTC,CSAEGGRPANYGYTF
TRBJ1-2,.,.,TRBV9,TGTGCCAGCAGCGTAGGGATAAACGCAGACTATGGCTACACCTTC,CASSVGINADYGYTF
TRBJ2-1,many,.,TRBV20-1,TGCAGTGCTTCCACCCTAGCGTCCTTCAATGAGCAGTTCTTC,CSASTLASFNEQFF
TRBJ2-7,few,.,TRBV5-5,TGTGCCAGCAGCTTGCTCCCGCGACAGGGGAGGGTCCTCGAGCAGTACTTC,CASSLLPRQGRVLEQYF
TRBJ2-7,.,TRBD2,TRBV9,TGTGCCAGCAGCGTAGGAACCGGGACTAGCGCACAGAACTACGAGCAGTACTTC,CASSVGTGTSAQNYEQYF
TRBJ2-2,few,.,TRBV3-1,TGTGCCAGCAGCCACGGGGCAAACACCGGGGAGCTGTTTTTT,CASSHGANTGELFF
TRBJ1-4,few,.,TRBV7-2,TGTGCCAGCCGACTAAGGGGCAACGGTGAAAAACTGTTTTTT,CASRLRGNGEKLFF
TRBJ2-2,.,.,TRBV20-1,TGCAGTGCTAGGGTTAGCGGGAACACCGGGGAGCTGTTTTTT,CSARVSGNTGELFF
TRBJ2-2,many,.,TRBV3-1,TGTGCCAGCAGCCGTGGGATAGCAACAACGGAGCTGTTTTTT,CASSRGIATTELFF
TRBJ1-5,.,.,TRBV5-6,TGTGCCAGCAGCTTGCTCGGGCGGGGGAATCAGCCCCAGCATTTT,CASSLLGRGNQPQHF
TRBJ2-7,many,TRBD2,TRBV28,TGTGCCAGCACCGTACTAGCGGGAGCTTCCGAGCAGTACTTC,CASTVLAGASEQYF
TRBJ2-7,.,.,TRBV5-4,TGTGCCAGCAGCCTTCAAGCAGGGGATGGGTACGAGCAGTACTTC,CASSLQAGDGYEQYF
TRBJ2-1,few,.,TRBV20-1,TGCAGTGCCCAACGAGATGGGGATGAGCAGTTCTTC,CSAQRDGDEQFF
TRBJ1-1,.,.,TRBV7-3,TGTGCCAGCAGCCGAGGGACTCCCCGAACGGCTTTCTTT,CASSRGTPRTAFF
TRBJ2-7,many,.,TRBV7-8,TGTGCCAGCAGCCCCTGGTTGCGCACCTACGAGCAGTACTTC,CASSPWLRTYEQYF